The entry that follows covers one T cell receptor beta chain sequence. Assay version v3.0 of immunoSEQ was used, and it was run at survey level. Libraries were prepared by immunoSEQ multiplex PCR; TCRdb keeps only in-frame clonotypes and omits some of them. The data hold approximately 10,000 clones, with around 80% observed a single time. This entry belongs to a study of long-term antiretroviral therapy in people with HIV. Germline trimming cut 5 bases from V and 5 bases from J; bases unmatched to any gene: 5. CDR1 MNHEY and CDR2 SVGAGI come from the germline V gene. The CDR3 has 14 residues. This chain connects TRBV6-5 to TRBJ1-1, with 10 bases fitting TRBD1. This receptor was taken from a man in his fifties or sixties with HIV. The input for sequencing was unsorted PBMCs, taken 7 to 7.5 years after starting antiretroviral therapy. The CDR3 protein is CASSIRTGGTEAFF. CDR3 in DNA: TGTGCCAGCAGTATACGGACAGGGGGGACTGAAGCTTTCTTT.